Listed here is a single T cell receptor beta chain. PCR was performed using 60 Vbeta and 13 Jbeta primers. The repertoire was sequenced with immunoSEQ multiplex PCR; TCRdb's copy has only in-frame clones and lacks some. The sample lists over 120,000 clones, approximately 80% occurring once. The record originates from a study of cytomegalovirus exposure and HLA in healthy donors. The ends lost 4 bases at V and 2 bases at J; junction bases unmatched: 4. CDR3 length: 15 amino acids. The germline CDR1 and CDR2 sequences are MDHEN and SYDVKM. The receptor's source is a man aged 35-49 years in good health and CMV-seronegative. The V and J genes are TRBV28 and TRBJ1-2; 10 nucleotides agree with TRBD1. The material sequenced was PBMCs. As DNA, the CDR3 is TGTGCCAGCAGTTCCGAGGGACAGGGGAACTATGGCTACACCTTC. It codes for CASSSEGQGNYGYTF.